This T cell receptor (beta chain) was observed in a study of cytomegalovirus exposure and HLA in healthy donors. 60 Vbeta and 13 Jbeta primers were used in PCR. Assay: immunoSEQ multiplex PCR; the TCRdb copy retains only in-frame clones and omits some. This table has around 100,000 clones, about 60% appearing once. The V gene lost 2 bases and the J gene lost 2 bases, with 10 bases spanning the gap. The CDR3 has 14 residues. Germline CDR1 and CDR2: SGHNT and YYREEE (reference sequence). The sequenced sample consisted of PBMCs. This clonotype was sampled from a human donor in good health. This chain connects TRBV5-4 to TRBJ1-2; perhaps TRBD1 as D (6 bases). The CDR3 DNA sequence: TGTGCCAGCAGCTTCGTAGGACAGAACTATGGCTACACCTTC. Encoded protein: CASSFVGQNYGYTF.